This T cell receptor (beta chain) is drawn from a study of human T cells and chemical hapten exposure (dated by TCRdb to the early 2020s). Study-level background: For sensitization, 2% DPC in acetone was applied to a roughly 2 cm by roughly 2 cm area of upper inner arm skin. Weekly therapeutic DPC doses were additionally applied to the scalp of patients throughout the roughly 26-week study period. Patch tests used Finn chambers with 0.01% DPC on the upper back, scored after 6 days by International Contact Dermatitis Research Group standards. The mostly female patient cohort included alopecia areata with under or over 50% scalp involvement, alopecia totalis and alopecia universalis. Libraries were pooled for sequencing, and variation in per-sample TCR yields was attributed mainly to small differences in library volumes within the pool. The study tracked peripheral blood TCR repertoire changes in vivo during primary and secondary sensitization to the hapten diphenylcyclopropenone (DPC) in alopecia patients. Blood samples were taken from patients before sensitization (week 0) and at 2, 6 and about 24 weeks after DPC sensitization. Roughly 30 alopecia patients provided blood for TCR sequencing at one to four time points (pre-sensitization, 2, 6 and 24 weeks). General findings and caveats noted by the study authors: Significantly more large CDR3 similarity clusters were formed by expanded TCRs than by pre-sensitization or healthy control sets, consistent with antigen-driven responses. After repeated subsampling, changes were observed in the strength of the expansion versus patch-test correlation and in the threshold at which the correlation became significant. Patch test score correlated positively with the number of PT1 expanded TCRs, reaching significance at thresholds 8, 16 and 32 but not at 4. The number of TCRs above 1 in 1000 frequency did not change with DPC sensitization; there was no evidence of global repertoire structure alterations. Because all patients had alopecia, a presumed autoimmune disease, the immune response of the patients might differ from that of healthy individuals.

V trim: 4 bases; J trim: 5 bases; unmatched bases: 6. Based on the germline V gene, the CDR1 and CDR2 sequences are MNHEY and SVGAGI. There are 14 amino acids in the CDR3, from cysteine to phenylalanine inclusive. The entry retains the CDR3 DNA only, 42 bases that are in frame from base 1. Receptor amplification or capture employed RACE. TCRdb lists the instrument as NextSeq 500. During library preparation, unique molecular identifiers were attached to individual cDNA molecules so that TCRs could be counted in a quantitative, reproducible way. Each blood RNA sample was used to sequence both TCR alpha and TCR beta chains. As for how the authors treated the data: Samples had a median of roughly 99,000 TCRs, with a range from about 23,224 to 750,000. V, J and CDR3 annotation of the TCR reads was performed with the Decombinator software suite. For PS versus PT1 abundance plots, all samples were subsampled to the same number of TCRs (28,000). TCRs were defined as expanded if absent before sensitization and observed at least eight times at the 2-week time point. Starting from the raw public reads, TCRdb applied fastp trimming at Q25, assembled clones with MiXCR and retained in-frame beta chains. Rows with a matching CDR3 protein are joined into one entry that keeps the most common DNA and genes. The authors' filters were not applied to this entry. The sample contains about 380,000 distinct CDR3 sequences, more than 4.5% of them found a single time. The top ten constitute around 2.3% of the sample.

In the paper's terms, the time point label means: patch test 1, 2 weeks after DPC sensitization. Sample treatment or condition, as interpreted from the label and publication: therapeutic diphenylcyclopropenone sensitization with weekly scalp DPC. At each patch-test visit, blood was drawn before the patch test was applied. Patients were eligible if aged 18 to 70, diagnosed with alopecia and judged suitable for DPC therapy, and pregnant patients were excluded. Total RNA was extracted from unfractionated whole blood that had been collected in Tempus Blood RNA tubes. This clonotype was seen repeatedly, ten times or more. Its antigen has not been determined. No clone much larger than this one lies a single base away; base qualities are absent.

The sample here was whole blood, taken in connection with sensitization to the hapten diphenylcyclopropenone (DPC). The clonotype comes from a woman between 45 and 65 years old with alopecia areata. Some clones in this sample may be carry-over from other donors' samples. The sequence joins TRBV6-5 to TRBJ2-5; 8 bases in the middle match TRBD1. The CDR3 corresponds to CASSSPGGRETQYF. The DNA reads TGTGCCAGCAGTTCCCCAGGGGGCAGGGAGACCCAGTACTTC.